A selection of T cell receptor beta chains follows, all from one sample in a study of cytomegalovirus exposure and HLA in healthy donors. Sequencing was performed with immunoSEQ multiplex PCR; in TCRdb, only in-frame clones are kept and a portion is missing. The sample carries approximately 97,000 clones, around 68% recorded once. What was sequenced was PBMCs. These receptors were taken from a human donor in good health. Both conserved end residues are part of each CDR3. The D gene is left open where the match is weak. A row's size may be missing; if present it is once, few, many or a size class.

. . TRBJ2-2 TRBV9 CASSSKIDLPGSGELFF TGTGCCAGCAGCTCCAAAATAGACCTCCCAGGATCCGGGGAGCTGTTTTTT
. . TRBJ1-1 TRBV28 CASSLLVGTPGMAFF TGTGCCAGCAGTTTGTTAGTCGGTACCCCAGGGATGGCTTTCTTT
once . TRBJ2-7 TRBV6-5 CASSPDISEQYF TGTGCCAGCAGTCCCGACATCAGCGAGCAGTACTTC
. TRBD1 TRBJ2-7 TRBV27 CASSSGTGNSYEQYF TGTGCCAGCAGTTCCGGGACAGGGAACTCCTACGAGCAGTACTTC
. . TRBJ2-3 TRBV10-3 CAIGTGTGSTQYF TGTGCCATCGGGACGGGAACAGGGTCCACGCAGTATTTT
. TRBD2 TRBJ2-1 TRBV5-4 CASSSPSGGYNEQFF TGTGCCAGCAGCTCGCCCAGCGGGGGATACAATGAGCAGTTCTTC
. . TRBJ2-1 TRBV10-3 CAISVGLANNEQFF TGTGCCATCAGTGTAGGGCTAGCGAACAATGAGCAGTTCTTC
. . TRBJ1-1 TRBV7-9 CASSLERDTNNTEAFF TGTGCCAGCAGCTTAGAACGGGACACAAATAACACTGAAGCTTTCTTT
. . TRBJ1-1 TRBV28 CASSSPPGAWGKMNTEASF TGTGCCAGCAGTTCTCCCCCAGGGGCCTGGGGAAAAATGAACACTGAAGCTTCCTTT
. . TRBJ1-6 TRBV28 CASSFGTYYNSPLHF TGTGCCAGCAGTTTTGGGACTTACTATAATTCACCCCTCCACTTT
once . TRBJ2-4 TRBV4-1 CASSQGSGKNIQYF TGCGCCAGCAGCCAAGGGTCAGGGAAAAACATTCAGTACTTC
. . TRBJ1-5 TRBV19 CASSIVGGGNQPQHF TGTGCCAGTAGTATCGTCGGGGGGGGGAATCAGCCCCAGCATTTT
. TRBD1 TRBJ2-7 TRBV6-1 CASDTDRAVGYF TGTGCCAGCGACACCGACAGGGCGGTGGGGTACTTC
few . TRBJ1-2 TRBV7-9 CASSHGGTYGYTF TGTGCCAGCAGCCACGGTGGTACCTATGGCTACACCTTC
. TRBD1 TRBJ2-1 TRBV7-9 CASSLQGDNEQFF TGTGCCAGCAGCCTACAGGGGGACAATGAGCAGTTCTTC
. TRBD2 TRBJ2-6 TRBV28 CASSFRGVGANVLTF TGTGCCAGCAGTTTCCGGGGGGTAGGGGCCAACGTCCTGACTTTC
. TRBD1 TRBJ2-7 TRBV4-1 CASSQALLRDRVYEQYF TGCGCCAGCAGCCAAGCCCTACTCCGGGACAGGGTCTACGAGCAGTACTTC
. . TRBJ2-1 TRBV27 CASAWGGSYNEQFF TGTGCCAGCGCTTGGGGAGGCTCCTACAATGAGCAGTTCTTC
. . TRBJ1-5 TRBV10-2 CASSERGSQPQHF TGCGCCAGCAGTGAGCGGGGGAGTCAGCCCCAGCATTTT
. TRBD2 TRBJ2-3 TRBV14 CASSLAGGPGTDTQYF TGTGCCAGCAGCCTGGCGGGAGGGCCGGGCACAGATACGCAGTATTTT
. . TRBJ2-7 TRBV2 CASSEGTLSYEQYF TGTGCCAGCAGTGAGGGGACACTTTCCTACGAGCAGTACTTC
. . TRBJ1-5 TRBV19 CASSLSHNNQPQHF TGTGCCAGTAGTCTTTCCCACAACAATCAGCCCCAGCATTTT
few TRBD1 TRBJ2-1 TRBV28 CASSIDRGLEQFF TGTGCCAGCAGTATCGACAGGGGCCTGGAGCAGTTCTTC
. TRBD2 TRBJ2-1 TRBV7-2 CASSFLLAGSSYNEQFF TGTGCCAGCAGCTTTTTACTAGCGGGGAGCTCCTACAATGAGCAGTTCTTC
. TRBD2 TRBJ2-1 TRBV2 CATQRAGGIISSYNEQFF TGTGCCACGCAAAGGGCGGGAGGGATAATAAGCTCCTACAATGAGCAGTTCTTC
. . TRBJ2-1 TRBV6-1 CASSKDSYNEQFF TGTGCCAGCAGTAAGGACAGTTACAATGAGCAGTTCTTC
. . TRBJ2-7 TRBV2 CASSEIFVTGVSAHEQYF TGTGCCAGCAGTGAAATTTTTGTGACGGGGGTCTCGGCCCACGAGCAGTACTTC
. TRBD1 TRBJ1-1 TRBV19 CASGTGASTEAFF TGTGCCAGCGGGACAGGGGCGAGCACTGAAGCTTTCTTT
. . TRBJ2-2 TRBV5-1 CASSTTGPGELFF TGCGCCAGCAGCACAACAGGTCCCGGGGAGCTGTTTTTT
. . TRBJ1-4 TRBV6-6 CASNWETANEKLFF TGTGCCAGCAATTGGGAGACGGCTAATGAAAAACTGTTTTTT
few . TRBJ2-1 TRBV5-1 CASSLGPEGAYNEQFF TGCGCCAGCAGCTTGGGCCCTGAGGGGGCCTACAATGAGCAGTTCTTC
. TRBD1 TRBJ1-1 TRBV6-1 CASMRGAGGTEAFF TGTGCCAGCATGAGGGGGGCAGGGGGTACTGAAGCTTTCTTT
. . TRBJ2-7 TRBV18 CASSTIRDSVPPDF .
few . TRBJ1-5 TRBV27 CASSWSPYSNQPQHF TGTGCCAGCAGCTGGAGCCCTTATAGCAATCAGCCCCAGCATTTT